Listed below are T cell receptor beta chains from one sample, sequenced in a study of early T cells in non-severe SARS-CoV-2 infection. A single record per CDR3 protein comes from TCRdb applying MiXCR to the 5' RACE reads. In the table there are about 90,000 distinct CDR3 sequences, approximately 12% of which are singletons. The sample was whole blood, taken at baseline. The origin of the receptors is an adult who was a healthcare worker with PCR-confirmed SARS-CoV-2 infection or an uninfected control (not recorded which). Both conserved end residues are part of each CDR3. A D gene is named only where the DNA matches it firmly. Not every row has a clone size; where given, it reads once, few, many or a size class.

d_call clone_size j_call v_call cdr3_nt cdr3_aa
. few TRBJ2-7 TRBV10-3 TGTGCCATCAGCTCCCCCCGGGGCGCGTCCGAGCAGTACTTC CAISSPRGASEQYF
. few TRBJ1-1 TRBV5-6 TGTGCCAGCAGCTCCGACCTGAACACTGAAGCTTTCTTT CASSSDLNTEAFF
TRBD2 few TRBJ2-7 TRBV19 TGTGCCAGTAGTATTGCGGGAGGGGTCTACGAGCAGTACTTC CASSIAGGVYEQYF
. many TRBJ2-7 TRBV19 TGTGCCAGTAGGGTCTCCGGGACAAGATACGAGCAGTACTTC CASRVSGTRYEQYF
. . TRBJ1-1 TRBV5-1 TGCGCCAGCAGCGCGCAGTTGGCGGTGAACACTGAAGCTTTCTTT CASSAQLAVNTEAFF
. few TRBJ2-7 TRBV7-9 TGTGCCAGCAGCTCACCCGGGCTTACCAGCTCCTACGAGCAGTACTTC CASSSPGLTSSYEQYF
TRBD1 many TRBJ2-5 TRBV7-9 TGTGCCAGCAGCTGGGGACAGGGACAAGAGACCCAGTACTTC CASSWGQGQETQYF
. . TRBJ2-7 TRBV5-1 TGCGCCAGCAGATTTGACAGGGAGGACGAGCAGTACTTC CASRFDREDEQYF
. . TRBJ1-4 TRBV7-9 TGTGCCAGCAGCTTATCAGATGGTAATGAAAAACTGTTTTTT CASSLSDGNEKLFF
TRBD1 . TRBJ2-7 TRBV25-1 TGTGCCAGCGGGGGACAGTCCTACGAGCAGTACTTC CASGGQSYEQYF
TRBD2 . TRBJ2-5 TRBV12-3/TRBV12-4 TGTGCCAGCAGTCTTCTAGCGGAAGAGACCCAGTACTTC CASSLLAEETQYF
. many TRBJ1-4 TRBV5-6 TGTGCCAGCAGCCCGGAGGGCCAGGGTGTTGAAAAACTGTTTTTT CASSPEGQGVEKLFF
. . TRBJ2-1 TRBV3-1 TGTGCCAGCAGCCAAGGGAACTGGGGTGAGCAGTTCTTC CASSQGNWGEQFF
. many TRBJ1-1 TRBV30 TGTGCCTGGAGTGTACTCGGGGGAATGAACACTGAAGCTTTCTTT CAWSVLGGMNTEAFF
TRBD1 . TRBJ1-5 TRBV9 TGTGCCAGCAGCGGGGGACAGAGCAATCAGCCCCAGCATTTT CASSGGQSNQPQHF
. many TRBJ2-7 TRBV29-1 TGCAGCGTTGCCCTCCCTGGACCAGACGAGCAGTACTTC CSVALPGPDEQYF
TRBD1 few TRBJ1-1 TRBV3-1 TGTGCCAGCAGCCCTAACAGGGGGCTGGGGACTGAAGCTTTCTTT CASSPNRGLGTEAFF
TRBD2 . TRBJ2-4 TRBV12-3/TRBV12-4 TGTGCCAGCAGTTTCGGACTAGCGGGAGTTAACTACGCCAAAAACATTCAGTACTTC CASSFGLAGVNYAKNIQYF
TRBD2 few TRBJ2-5 TRBV7-6 TGTGCCAGCAGCTCTAGCGGGTCCCAAGAGACCCAGTACTTC CASSSSGSQETQYF
. . TRBJ2-1 TRBV20-1 TGCAGTGCTAGAGCATGGCCCATCACAAATGAGCAGTTCTTC CSARAWPITNEQFF
TRBD1 . TRBJ1-1 TRBV7-9 TGTGCCGGCAGCTCCTCCTTGACAGGGGCGCTTGGGGCTTTCTTT CAGSSSLTGALGAFF
TRBD1 few TRBJ2-1 TRBV7-9 TGTGCCAGCAGCCTAGCCCGGGACAGGGGCTACAATGAGCAGTTCTTC CASSLARDRGYNEQFF
. . TRBJ1-2 TRBV30 TGTGCCTTGTACGTCGGCTATGGCTACACCTTC CALYVGYGYTF
. . TRBJ2-1 TRBV20-1 TGCAGTGCAGCATGGGGGGCCGAGCAGTTCTTC CSAAWGAEQFF
. . TRBJ1-1 TRBV12-3/TRBV12-4 TGTGCCAGCAGCCGCCGAGTGGGCGTCTCTGAAGCTTTCTTT CASSRRVGVSEAFF
. . TRBJ2-3 TRBV27 TGTGCCAGCAGTTTATCGGGCGTCAATGCGCAGTATTTT CASSLSGVNAQYF
. few TRBJ1-6 TRBV7-2 TGTGCCAGCAGTTTAACATGGTACAATTCACCCCTCCACTTT CASSLTWYNSPLHF
. . TRBJ2-7 TRBV28 TGTGCCAGCAGTTTCGGGACACTCTCCTACGAGCAGTACTTC CASSFGTLSYEQYF
TRBD1 few TRBJ1-2 TRBV29-1 TGCAGCGTCTCACAGGGGGCGTATGGCTACACCTTC CSVSQGAYGYTF
. few TRBJ2-5 TRBV7-6 TGTGCCAGCAGTAAAACCGGACCCCAGGAGACCCAGTACTTC CASSKTGPQETQYF
. many TRBJ2-1 TRBV29-1 TGCAGCGTCCTAGTCCAGGGCAATGAGCAGTTCTTC CSVLVQGNEQFF
TRBD1 . TRBJ2-1 TRBV5-8 TGTGCCAGCAGCTTAAGGACAGGCCTAAGCTCCTACAATGAGCAGTTCTTC CASSLRTGLSSYNEQFF
TRBD2 few TRBJ2-2 TRBV2 TGTGCCAGCAAGAGCGGGACGAACACCGGGGAGCTGTTTTTT CASKSGTNTGELFF
. few TRBJ1-6 TRBV6-2/TRBV6-3 TGTGCCAGCAGGGAAGGGGGTAATTCACCCCTCCACTTT CASREGGNSPLHF
. . TRBJ2-3 TRBV20-1 TGCAGTGCTAGGGCTAGATATACAGATACGCAGTATTTT CSARARYTDTQYF
TRBD2 . TRBJ2-3 TRBV7-2 TGTGCCAGCAGCTCCCAACAATTAGCGGGGCCTAGCACAGATACGCAGTATTTT CASSSQQLAGPSTDTQYF
. . TRBJ1-2 TRBV28 TGTGCCAGCAAGGGATCGTTGGTCTCCTATGGCTACACCTTC CASKGSLVSYGYTF
TRBD2 few TRBJ2-3 TRBV4-2 TGTGCCAGCAGCCAAGAAAGGGGGCTAGCGGGAGGAGGAGATACGCAGTATTTT CASSQERGLAGGGDTQYF
TRBD2 . TRBJ2-5 TRBV9 TGTGCCAGCAGCGTAGAGAGCGGGGGCCGCCAAGAGACCCAGTACTTC CASSVESGGRQETQYF
. . TRBJ2-7 TRBV27 TGTGCCAGCAGTATGGCGGCGGGGTACGAGCAGTACTTC CASSMAAGYEQYF
. few TRBJ2-3 TRBV12-3/TRBV12-4 TGTGCCAGCAGATTACTAGCAGATACGCAGTATTTT CASRLLADTQYF
TRBD1 few TRBJ2-7 TRBV30 TGTGCCTGTTCCCGAAGGGACAGGGGGCGTGAGGAGCAGTACTTC CACSRRDRGREEQYF
TRBD1 once TRBJ2-3 TRBV20-1 TGCAGTGCTAAAGCCCTCGGGACAGGAAAAGGCACAGATACGCAGTATTTT CSAKALGTGKGTDTQYF
. many TRBJ2-7 TRBV25-1 TGTGCCAGCAGTGAGGACGGGAGCCTGAGGGCTTACGAGCAGTACTTC CASSEDGSLRAYEQYF
. . TRBJ2-3 TRBV4-1 TGCGCCAGCAGCCATGCGCGCGGCACAGATACGCAGTATTTT CASSHARGTDTQYF